This T cell receptor (beta chain) stems from a study of T cell repertoires in cytomegalovirus infection. Study overall: Public TCR beta signature analysis indicated the presence of both CMV infection and matching HLA type.

About this clonotype itself: Its specificity is not known. With a much larger clone just one base away, this may be a read error.

Germline V gives CDR1 MNHNS, CDR2 SASEGT. The CDR3 has 17 residues. Broader study findings: Pooled public TCR beta family frequency picked out CMV carriers with the relevant HLA.

TCRdb itself ran the reads through MiXCR, one entry per CDR3 protein. The sample includes fewer than 950,000 distinct CDR3 sequences, approximately 29% seen only once; the top ten take approximately 13%. Sequences were derived from cultured CD8+ T cells from PBMCs, sampled from culture after CMV antigen stimulation. The clonotype was recovered from a human donor in good health (CMV status not recorded). Some clones in this sample may be carry-over from other donors' samples. The chain has TRBV6-1 and TRBJ2-5; 9 bases fit TRBD1. In nucleotides, the CDR3 is TGTGCCAGCAGTGAAGTTTTGCGGGACAGGGACCAAGAGACCCTGTACTTC. Translating it yields CASSEVLRDRDQETLYF.